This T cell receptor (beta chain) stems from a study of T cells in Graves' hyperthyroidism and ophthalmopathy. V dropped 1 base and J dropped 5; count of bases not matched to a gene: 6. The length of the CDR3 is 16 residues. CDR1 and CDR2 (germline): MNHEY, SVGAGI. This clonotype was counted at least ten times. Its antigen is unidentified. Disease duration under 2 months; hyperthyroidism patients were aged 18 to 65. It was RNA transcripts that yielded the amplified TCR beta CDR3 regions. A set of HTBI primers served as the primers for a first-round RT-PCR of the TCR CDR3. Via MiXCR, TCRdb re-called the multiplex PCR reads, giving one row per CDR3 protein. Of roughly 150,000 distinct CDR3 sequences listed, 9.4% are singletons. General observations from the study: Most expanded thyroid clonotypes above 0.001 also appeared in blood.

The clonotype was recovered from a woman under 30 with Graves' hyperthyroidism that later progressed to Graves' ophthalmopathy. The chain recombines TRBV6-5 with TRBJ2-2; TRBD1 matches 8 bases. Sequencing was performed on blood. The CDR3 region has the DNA TGTGCCAGCAGTTACTTGGACAGGGCTTTAACCGGGGAGCTGTTTTTT. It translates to CASSYLDRALTGELFF.